A single sample gave rise to the 3 T cell receptor beta chains below, sequenced in a study of cytomegalovirus exposure and HLA in healthy donors. PCR primers comprised 60 Vbeta and 13 Jbeta primers. Repertoires were generated with immunoSEQ multiplex PCR, while TCRdb's copy carries only in-frame clones and drops some. The sample shows some 100,000 clones, 65% to 80% of them seen only once. The material sequenced was PBMCs. The receptors come from a man aged 40-49 years in good health and CMV-seropositive.

The chain recombines TRBV7-8 with TRBJ2-2; D might be TRBD1 (6 bases). CDR1 SGHVS and CDR2 FQNEAQ come from the germline V gene. The length of the CDR3 is 13 residues. Trimming stripped 4 bases from V and 6 bases from J, with 9 bases between. The CDR3: CASSYRVSGELFF. The CDR3 nucleotides read TGTGCCAGCAGCTACAGGGTCTCCGGGGAGCTGTTTTTT.

There are a few counts of this clone. This chain links TRBV6-1 with TRBJ1-5; 8 bases align to TRBD1. Germline values: CDR1 MNHNS, CDR2 SASEGT. The CDR3 length is 14 residues. V trimming: 6 bases; J trimming: 7 bases; junction bases outside the gene matches: 8. The CDR3 loop is CASRLTGGKQPQHF. CDR3 DNA: TGTGCCAGCAGACTAACAGGGGGGAAACAGCCCCAGCATTTT.

The chain recombines TRBV7-3 with TRBJ2-5; D is unclear. CDR3 length equals 16 residues. CDR1 and CDR2 (germline): SGHTA, FQGTGA. V lost 1 base to trimming and J lost 5 bases, with 17 bases between them. This chain's CDR3 is CASSLRGPNLRETQYF. CDR3 nucleotide sequence: TGTGCCAGCAGCTTAAGAGGTCCGAATTTACGGGAGACCCAGTACTTC. Drawing the rest from reference TRBV7-3 and TRBJ2-5, the complete variable domain is GAGVSQTPSNKVTEKGKYVELRCDPISGHTALYWYRQSLGQGPEFLIYFQGTGAADDSGLPNDRFFAVRPEGSVSTLKIQRTERGDSAVYLCASSLRGPNLRETQYFGPGTRLLVL.